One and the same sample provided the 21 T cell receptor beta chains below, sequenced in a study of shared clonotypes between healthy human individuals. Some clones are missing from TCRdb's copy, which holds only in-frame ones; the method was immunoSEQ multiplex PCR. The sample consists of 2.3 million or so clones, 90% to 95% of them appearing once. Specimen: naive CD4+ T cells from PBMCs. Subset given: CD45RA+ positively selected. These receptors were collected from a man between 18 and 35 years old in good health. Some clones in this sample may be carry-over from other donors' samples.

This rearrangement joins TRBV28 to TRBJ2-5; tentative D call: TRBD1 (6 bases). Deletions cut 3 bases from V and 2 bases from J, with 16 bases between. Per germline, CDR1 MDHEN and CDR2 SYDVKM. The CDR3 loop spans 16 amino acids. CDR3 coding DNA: TGTGCCAGCAGTTTTAGTCGGGCAGGGGTTCAAGAGACCCAGTACTTC. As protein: CASSFSRAGVQETQYF.

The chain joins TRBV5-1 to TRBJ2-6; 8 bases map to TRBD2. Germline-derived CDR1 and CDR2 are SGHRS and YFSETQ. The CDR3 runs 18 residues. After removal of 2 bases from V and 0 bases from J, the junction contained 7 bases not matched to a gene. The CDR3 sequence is CASSLWRGEVSGANVLTF. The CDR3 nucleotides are TGCGCCAGCAGCTTATGGCGGGGGGAGGTCTCTGGGGCCAACGTCCTGACTTTC.

CDR3 residues: CAIAGGLGEKLFF. In DNA, the CDR3 is TGTGCCATCGCGGGGGGGTTGGGTGAAAAACTGTTTTTT. This chain joins TRBV10-3 and TRBJ1-4; TRBD1 might be the D (5 bases). There are 13 residues in the CDR3. Germline-derived CDR1 and CDR2 are ENHRY and SYGVKD. Trimming stripped 8 bases from V and 7 bases from J, with 14 bases between.

The CDR3 nucleotides are TGTGCCAGCTCACCCCCGGGACAGGCGACCGGGGAGCTGTTTTTT. This gives the protein CASSPPGQATGELFF. The chain carries TRBV18 and TRBJ2-2, with 8 nucleotides matching TRBD1. CDR1 is KGHSH, CDR2 LQKENI, per germline. This CDR3 spans 15 amino acids. Trimming cost V 3 bases and J 5 bases; bases outside gene matches: 5.

This chain's CDR3 is CASPKGSQETQYF. The CDR3 DNA sequence: TGTGCCAGCCCTAAGGGGTCCCAAGAGACCCAGTACTTC. The chain recombines TRBV21-1 with TRBJ2-5; the table's D call TRBD1 went unverified against the DNA. TRBV21-1 is labeled a pseudogene. The CDR3 contains 13 residues.

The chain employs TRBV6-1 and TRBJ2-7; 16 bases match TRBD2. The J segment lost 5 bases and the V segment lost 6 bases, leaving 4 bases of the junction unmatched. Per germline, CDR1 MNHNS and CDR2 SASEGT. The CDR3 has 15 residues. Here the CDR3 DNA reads TGTGCCAGCAGCCCCGGGACTAGCGGGAGGGACGAGCAGTACTTC. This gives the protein CASSPGTSGRDEQYF.

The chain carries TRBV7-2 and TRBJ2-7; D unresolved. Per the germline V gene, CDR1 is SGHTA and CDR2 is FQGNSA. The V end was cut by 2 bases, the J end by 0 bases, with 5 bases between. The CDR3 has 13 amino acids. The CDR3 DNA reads TGTGCCAGCAGCTTACTACTCTCCTACGAGCAGTACTTC. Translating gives CASSLLLSYEQYF.

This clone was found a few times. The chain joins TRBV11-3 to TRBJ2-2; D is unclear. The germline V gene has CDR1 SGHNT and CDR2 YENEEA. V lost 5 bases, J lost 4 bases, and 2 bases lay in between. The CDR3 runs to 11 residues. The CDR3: CASSATGELFF. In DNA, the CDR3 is TGTGCCAGCAGCGCCACCGGGGAGCTGTTTTTT.

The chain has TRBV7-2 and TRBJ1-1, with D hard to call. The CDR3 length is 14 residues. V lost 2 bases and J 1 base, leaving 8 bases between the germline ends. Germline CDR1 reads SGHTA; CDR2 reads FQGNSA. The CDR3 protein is CASSLIAPNTEAFF. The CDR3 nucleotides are TGTGCCAGCAGCTTAATCGCACCGAACACTGAAGCTTTCTTT.

The chain's CDR3 is CASSLATGTTSYNEQFF. The DNA for the CDR3 is TGTGCCAGCAGCCTCGCAACCGGGACCACATCCTACAATGAGCAGTTCTTC. The rearrangement joins TRBV7-2 to TRBJ2-1; D tentatively fits TRBD1 or TRBD2 (5 bases each). The germline V and J ends were trimmed by 5 bases and 1 base, with 18 bases remaining between them. Germline loops: CDR1 SGHTA, CDR2 FQGNSA. This CDR3 has 17 amino acids.

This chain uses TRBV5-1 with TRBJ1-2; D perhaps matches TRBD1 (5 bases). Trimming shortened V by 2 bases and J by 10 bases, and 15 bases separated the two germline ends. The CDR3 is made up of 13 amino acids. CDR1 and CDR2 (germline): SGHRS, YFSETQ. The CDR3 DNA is TGCGCCAGCAGCTTACAGGACCAGACTGACTACACCTTC. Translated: CASSLQDQTDYTF.

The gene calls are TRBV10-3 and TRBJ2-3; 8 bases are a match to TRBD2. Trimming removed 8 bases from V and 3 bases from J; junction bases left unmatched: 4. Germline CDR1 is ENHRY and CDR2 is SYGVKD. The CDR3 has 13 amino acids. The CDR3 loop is CAIGAGGTDTQYF. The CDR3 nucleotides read TGTGCCATCGGGGCGGGAGGAACAGATACGCAGTATTTT.

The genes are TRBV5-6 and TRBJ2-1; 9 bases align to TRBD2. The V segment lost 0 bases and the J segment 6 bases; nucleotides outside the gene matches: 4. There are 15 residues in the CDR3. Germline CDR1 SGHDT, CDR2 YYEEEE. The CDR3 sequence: CASSLVSGSGNEQFF. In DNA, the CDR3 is TGTGCCAGCAGCTTGGTTAGCGGGAGCGGCAATGAGCAGTTCTTC.

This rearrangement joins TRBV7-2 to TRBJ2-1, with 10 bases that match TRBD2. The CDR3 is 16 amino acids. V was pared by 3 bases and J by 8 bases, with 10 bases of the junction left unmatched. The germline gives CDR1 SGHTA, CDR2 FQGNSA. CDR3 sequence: CASSFPTGLAIDEQFF. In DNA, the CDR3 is TGTGCCAGCAGCTTCCCGACGGGACTAGCGATCGATGAGCAGTTCTTC.

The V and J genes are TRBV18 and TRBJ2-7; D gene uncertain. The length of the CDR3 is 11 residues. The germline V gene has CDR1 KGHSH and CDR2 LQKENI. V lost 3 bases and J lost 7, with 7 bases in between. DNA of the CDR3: TGTGCCAGCTCACCCTCGGAGGAGCAGTACTTC. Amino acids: CASSPSEEQYF.

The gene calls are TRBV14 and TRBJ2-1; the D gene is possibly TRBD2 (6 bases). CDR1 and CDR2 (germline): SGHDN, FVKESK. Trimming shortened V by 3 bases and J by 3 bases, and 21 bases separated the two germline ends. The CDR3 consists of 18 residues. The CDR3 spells CASSHSYVSGRDYNEQFF. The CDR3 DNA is TGTGCCAGCAGCCATTCCTACGTGAGCGGGCGAGACTACAATGAGCAGTTCTTC. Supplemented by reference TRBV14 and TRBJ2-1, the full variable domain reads EAGVTQFPSHSVIEKGQTVTLRCDPISGHDNLYWYRRVMGKEIKFLLHFVKESKQDESGMPNNRFLAERTGGTYSTLKVQPAELEDSGVYFCASSHSYVSGRDYNEQFFGPGTRLTVL.

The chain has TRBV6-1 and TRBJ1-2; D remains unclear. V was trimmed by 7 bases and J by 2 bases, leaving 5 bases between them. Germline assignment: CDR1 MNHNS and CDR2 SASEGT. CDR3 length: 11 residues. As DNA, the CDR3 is TGTGCCAGCAAGGAGAACTATGGCTACACCTTC. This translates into CASKENYGYTF.

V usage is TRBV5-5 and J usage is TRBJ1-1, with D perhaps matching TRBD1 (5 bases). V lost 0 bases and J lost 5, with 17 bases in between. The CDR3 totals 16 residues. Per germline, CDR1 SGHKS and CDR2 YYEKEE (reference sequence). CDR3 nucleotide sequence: TGTGCCAGCAGCTTGGCCAGTCGTCAGGGAGGGACTGAAGCTTTCTTT. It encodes CASSLASRQGGTEAFF. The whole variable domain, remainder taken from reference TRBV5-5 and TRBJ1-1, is DAGVTQSPTHLIKTRGQQVTLRCSPISGHKSVSWYQQVLGQGPQFIFQYYEKEERGRGNFPDRFSARQFPNYSSELNVNALLLGDSALYLCASSLASRQGGTEAFFGQGTRLTVV.

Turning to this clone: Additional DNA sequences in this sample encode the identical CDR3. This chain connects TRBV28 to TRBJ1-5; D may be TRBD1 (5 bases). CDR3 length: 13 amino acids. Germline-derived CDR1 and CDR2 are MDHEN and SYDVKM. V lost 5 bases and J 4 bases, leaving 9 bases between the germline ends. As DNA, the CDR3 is TGTGCCAGCAGTCCAGGGAGGAATCAGCCCCAGCATTTT. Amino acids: CASSPGRNQPQHF.

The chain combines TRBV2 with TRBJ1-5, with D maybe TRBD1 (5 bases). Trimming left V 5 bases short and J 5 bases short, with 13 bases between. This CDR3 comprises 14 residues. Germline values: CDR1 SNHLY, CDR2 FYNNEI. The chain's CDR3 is CASSQGNWDQPQHF. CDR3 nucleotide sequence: TGTGCCAGCAGTCAGGGTAATTGGGATCAGCCCCAGCATTTT.

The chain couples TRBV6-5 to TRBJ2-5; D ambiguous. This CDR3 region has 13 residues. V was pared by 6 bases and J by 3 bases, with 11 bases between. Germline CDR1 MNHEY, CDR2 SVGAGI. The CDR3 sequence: CASRMLPKETQYF. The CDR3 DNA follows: TGTGCCAGCAGGATGCTTCCTAAAGAGACCCAGTACTTC.